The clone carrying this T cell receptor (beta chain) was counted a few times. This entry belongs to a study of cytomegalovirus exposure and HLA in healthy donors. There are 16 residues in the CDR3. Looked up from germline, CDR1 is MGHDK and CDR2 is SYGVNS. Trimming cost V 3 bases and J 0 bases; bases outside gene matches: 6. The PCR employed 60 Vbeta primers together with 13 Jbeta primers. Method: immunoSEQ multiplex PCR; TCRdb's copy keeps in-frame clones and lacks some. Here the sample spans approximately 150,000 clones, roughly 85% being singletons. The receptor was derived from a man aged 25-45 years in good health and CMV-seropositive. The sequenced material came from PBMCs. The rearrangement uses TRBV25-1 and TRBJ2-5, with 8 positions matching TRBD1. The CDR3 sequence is CASSDSGGLYQETQYF. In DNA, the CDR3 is TGTGCCAGCAGTGATTCAGGGGGCTTGTACCAAGAGACCCAGTACTTC.